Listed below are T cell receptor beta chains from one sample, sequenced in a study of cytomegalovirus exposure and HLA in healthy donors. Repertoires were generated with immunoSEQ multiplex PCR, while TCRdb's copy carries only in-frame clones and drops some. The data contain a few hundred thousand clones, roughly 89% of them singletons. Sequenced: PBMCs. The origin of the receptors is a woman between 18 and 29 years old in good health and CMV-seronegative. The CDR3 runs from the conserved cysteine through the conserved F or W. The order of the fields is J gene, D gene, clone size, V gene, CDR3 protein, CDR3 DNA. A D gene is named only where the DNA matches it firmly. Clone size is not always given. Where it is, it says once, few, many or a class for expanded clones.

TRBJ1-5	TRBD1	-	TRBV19	CASSPLRGAQPQHF	TGTGCCAGTAGTCCTCTCAGGGGGGCTCAGCCCCAGCATTTT
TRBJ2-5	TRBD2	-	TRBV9	CASSVGVGAGVETQYF	TGTGCCAGCAGCGTAGGAGTAGGAGCGGGAGTGGAGACCCAGTACTTC
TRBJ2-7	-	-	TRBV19	CASSIASGYEQYF	TGTGCCAGTAGTATAGCTTCGGGGTACGAGCAGTACTTC
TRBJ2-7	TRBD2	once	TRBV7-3	CASSPGTSGSYEQYF	TGTGCCAGCAGCCCCGGGACTAGCGGCTCCTACGAGCAGTACTTC
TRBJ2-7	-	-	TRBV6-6	CASSYSTVSYEQYF	TGTGCCAGCAGTTACTCGACAGTCTCCTACGAGCAGTACTTC
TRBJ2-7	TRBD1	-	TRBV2	CASSERTGAEQYF	TGTGCCAGCAGTGAAAGGACAGGGGCCGAGCAGTACTTC
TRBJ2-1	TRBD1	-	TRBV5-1	CASSPGGTGVINEQFF	TGCGCCAGCAGCCCCGGGGGGACAGGGGTAATCAATGAGCAGTTCTTC
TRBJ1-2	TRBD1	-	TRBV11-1	CASSTRPGTGDGYTF	TGTGCCAGCAGCACCCGTCCCGGGACAGGGGACGGCTACACCTTC
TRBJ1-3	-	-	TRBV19	CASAPRDRSGNTIYF	TGTGCCAGTGCGCCGAGGGATCGCTCTGGAAACACCATATATTTT
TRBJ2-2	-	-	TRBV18	CASSLNRVPSTNTGELFF	TGTGCCAGCTCACTCAACAGGGTCCCCTCAACGAACACCGGGGAGCTGTTTTTT
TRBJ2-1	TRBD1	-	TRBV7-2	CASSASGTAHNEQFF	TGTGCCAGCAGCGCCAGTGGGACAGCCCACAATGAGCAGTTCTTC
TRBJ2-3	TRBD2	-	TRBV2	CAGALAGGTDTQYF	TGTGCCGGGGCCTTAGCGGGAGGCACAGATACGCAGTATTTT
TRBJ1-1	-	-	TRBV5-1	CASSPQTITGVLSEAFF	TGCGCCAGCAGCCCTCAAACTATTACGGGGGTACTGTCTGAAGCTTTCTTT
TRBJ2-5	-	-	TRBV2	CASRAGETQYF	TGTGCCAGCAGAGCGGGTGAGACCCAGTACTTC
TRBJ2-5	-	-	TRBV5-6	CASSPRGGSETQYF	TGTGCCAGCAGCCCGCGAGGCGGCTCGGAGACCCAGTACTTC
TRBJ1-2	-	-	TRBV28	CASSLRQGYYGYTF	TGTGCCAGCAGTTTACGTCAGGGCTACTATGGCTACACCTTC
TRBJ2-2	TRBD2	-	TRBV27	CASSSPGTSGITGELFF	TGTGCCAGCAGTTCCCCGGGGACTAGCGGGATAACCGGGGAGCTGTTTTTT
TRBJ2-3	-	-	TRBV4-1	CASSPLGATSTDTQYF	TGCGCCAGCAGCCCCCTGGGGGCAACTAGCACAGATACGCAGTATTTT
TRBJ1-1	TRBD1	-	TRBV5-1	CASSLGTGNPEAFF	TGCGCCAGCAGCTTGGGGACAGGGAACCCCGAAGCTTTCTTT
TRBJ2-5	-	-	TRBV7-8	CASSLDVAGPGTQYF	TGTGCCAGCAGCTTAGATGTGGCGGGTCCAGGGACCCAGTACTTC
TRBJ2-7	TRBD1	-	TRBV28	CASSHNRGPHEQYF	TGTGCCAGCAGCCACAACAGGGGACCCCACGAGCAGTACTTC
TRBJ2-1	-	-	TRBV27	CASSSSRTGAYNEQFF	TGTGCCAGCAGTTCCTCCAGGACGGGAGCATACAATGAGCAGTTCTTC
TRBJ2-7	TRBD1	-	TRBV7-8	CASSLIGTGFGEQYF	TGTGCCAGCAGCTTAATAGGGACAGGTTTCGGGGAGCAGTACTTC
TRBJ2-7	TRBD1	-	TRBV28	CASSRTGRTYEQYF	TGTGCCAGCAGCCGGACAGGCAGAACTTACGAGCAGTACTTC
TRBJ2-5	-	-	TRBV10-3	CAISESRQETQYF	TGTGCCATCAGTGAGTCGAGGCAGGAGACCCAGTACTTC
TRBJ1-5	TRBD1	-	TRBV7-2	CASSPGQGGSWPQHF	TGTGCCAGCAGCCCAGGACAGGGCGGCAGTTGGCCCCAGCATTTT
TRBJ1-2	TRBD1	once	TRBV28	CASSLNDRGYGYTF	TGTGCCAGCAGTTTAAACGACAGGGGATATGGCTACACCTTC
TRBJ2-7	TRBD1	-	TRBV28	CASSWTGDSPYEQYF	TGTGCCAGCAGTTGGACAGGCGATTCCCCCTACGAGCAGTACTTC
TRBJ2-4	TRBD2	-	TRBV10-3	CAISEEERGAKNIQYF	TGTGCCATCAGTGAGGAGGAGCGGGGGGCCAAAAACATTCAGTACTTC
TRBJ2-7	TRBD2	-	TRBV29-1	CSVVPTSGGYEQYF	TGCAGCGTTGTCCCGACTAGCGGGGGCTACGAGCAGTACTTC
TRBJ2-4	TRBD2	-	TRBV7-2	CASSLVGTSGHARLQYF	TGTGCCAGCAGCTTAGTAGGGACTAGCGGCCACGCCCGTCTTCAGTACTTC
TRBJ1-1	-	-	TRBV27	CASRDHRLLTEAFF	TGTGCCAGCAGAGACCACCGACTGCTCACTGAAGCTTTCTTT
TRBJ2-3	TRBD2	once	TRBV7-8	CASSSRGVASSRGHTDTQYF	TGTGCCAGCAGCTCCCGGGGGGTAGCGAGCTCCCGAGGGCACACAGATACGCAGTATTTT
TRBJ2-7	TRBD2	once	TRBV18	CASSPRGGMEPEQYF	TGTGCCAGCTCACCACGGGGGGGGATGGAGCCCGAGCAGTACTTC
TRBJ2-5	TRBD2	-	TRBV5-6	CASSLGLAGAVGETQYF	TGTGCCAGCAGCTTGGGTTTAGCGGGAGCGGTTGGAGAGACCCAGTACTTC
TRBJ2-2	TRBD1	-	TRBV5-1	CASSLGQGGNTGELFF	TGCGCCAGCAGCCTGGGACAGGGAGGGAACACCGGGGAGCTGTTTTTT
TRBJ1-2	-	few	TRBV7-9	CASSLAEDYGYTF	TGTGCCAGCAGCTTGGCAGAGGACTATGGCTACACCTTC
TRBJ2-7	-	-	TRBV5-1	CASSLALRESEQYF	TGCGCCAGCAGCTTGGCCCTTAGGGAGTCCGAGCAGTACTTC
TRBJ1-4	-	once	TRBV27	CASSLSSPRSFNEKLFF	TGTGCCAGCAGTTTATCCTCCCCACGTAGCTTTAATGAAAAACTGTTTTTT
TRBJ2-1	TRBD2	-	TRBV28	CASSLLALAGDRNEQFF	TGTGCCAGCAGTTTACTTGCGCTAGCGGGAGACAGAAATGAGCAGTTCTTC
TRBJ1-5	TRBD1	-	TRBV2	CASTEGTGGINQPQHF	TGTGCCAGCACCGAAGGGACAGGGGGCATAAATCAGCCCCAGCATTTT
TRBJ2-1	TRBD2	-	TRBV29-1	CSVGVGLAGGNYNEQFF	TGCAGCGTTGGCGTCGGACTAGCGGGAGGGAACTACAATGAGCAGTTCTTC
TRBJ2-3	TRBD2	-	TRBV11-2	CASSTLMAGGLGTDTQYF	TGTGCCAGCAGCACCTTGATGGCGGGAGGACTCGGCACAGATACGCAGTATTTT
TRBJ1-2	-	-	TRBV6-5	CASTLRSGRGGYTF	TGTGCCAGCACCCTACGGTCGGGCAGGGGTGGCTACACCTTC
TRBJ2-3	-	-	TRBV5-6	CASSSEPLTDTQYF	TGTGCCAGCAGTTCCGAGCCCCTCACAGATACGCAGTATTTT
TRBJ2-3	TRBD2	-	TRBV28	CASSGGKAGPSTDTQYF	TGTGCCAGCAGCGGCGGAAAAGCGGGACCGAGCACAGATACGCAGTATTTT